Listed here is a single T cell receptor beta chain. Its antigen remains unknown. The CDR3 has 15 residues. Per germline, CDR1 KGHSH and CDR2 LQKENI. Trimming pared 3 bases from V and 4 bases from J, leaving 15 bases between. This specimen comes from a study of shared clonotypes between healthy human individuals. The method was immunoSEQ multiplex PCR; TCRdb's version includes in-frame clones alone and lacks a portion of them. Of millions of clones listed, roughly 95% were seen once; the top ten hold 0.1% to 0.15%. Whole-study findings and limits: Naive subsets tended to show greater estimated richness than memory subsets. In having few donors, the study represented limited genetic and exposure-history diversity.

This TCR came from a man aged 18 to 30 in good health. The sample was naive CD4+ T cells sorted from blood. Subset indicated: CD45RA+ positively selected. The V gene is TRBV18, the J gene TRBJ2-5; D gene unclear. CDR3 nucleotides: TGTGCCAGCTCACCCGACCTTTTAAACGGAGAGACCCAGTACTTC. Protein: CASSPDLLNGETQYF.